A selection of T cell receptor beta chains follows, all from one sample in a study of T cells after yellow fever vaccination. TCRdb processed the 5' RACE reads anew with MiXCR; each CDR3 protein has one entry. In the table there are around 350,000 distinct CDR3 sequences, about 6.2% of which are singletons. The source material was PBMCs, sampled 5 days after the yellow fever booster vaccination. These receptors were obtained from a man under 40 who received the YFV17D yellow fever vaccine. Both conserved end residues are part of each CDR3. The order of the fields is J gene, D gene, V gene, CDR3 protein. A D gene is named only where the DNA matches it firmly.

>TRBJ2-7|NA|TRBV30
CAWSRGRIYEQYF
>TRBJ2-5|TRBD2|TRBV20-1
CSASPATSVRETQYF
>TRBJ2-7|TRBD2|TRBV3-1
CASSPSAGGPYEQYF
>TRBJ2-3|TRBD1|TRBV4-3
CASSPNRQDPGGTQYF
>TRBJ2-7|TRBD2|TRBV11-2
CASSRGLAGLLSYEQYF
>TRBJ2-6|NA|TRBV10-3
CAISNPGGAFSGANVLTF
>TRBJ2-7|NA|TRBV6-2/TRBV6-3
CASSYPGSYYEQYF
>TRBJ2-3|NA|TRBV6-1
CASSQGATDTQYF
>TRBJ2-3|NA|TRBV7-2
CASSPPPGDTQYF
>TRBJ2-7|TRBD2|TRBV20-1
CSARDGSGRINEQYF
>TRBJ2-2|NA|TRBV12-3/TRBV12-4
CASRHRASTGELFF
>TRBJ2-5|TRBD1|TRBV5-6
CASSPADLRGKYQETQYF
>TRBJ2-7|NA|TRBV29-1
CSVVATSGTYEQYF
>TRBJ2-7|TRBD2|TRBV4-1
CATSLGFLTSGTTYEQYF
>TRBJ2-7|TRBD2|TRBV10-3
CAISERGSSGTYGTYEQYF
>TRBJ2-4|TRBD2|TRBV12-3/TRBV12-4
CASAAGGGKNIQYF
>TRBJ2-7|NA|TRBV3-1
CASSQGRVEQYF
>TRBJ2-3|TRBD2|TRBV9
CASSGTSGNSRVTDTQYF